This TCR beta chain comes out of a study of identical twins. Germline CDR1 and CDR2: SGHVS and FQNEAQ. The V and J ends lost 2 bases and 5 bases, in that order; junction bases with no gene match: 9. The CDR3 sequence is 16 residues long. General study points: Carriage of fewer insertions was seen in abundant cord blood beta clonotypes, whereas memory repertoires showed none. Models underpredicted monozygotic twin sharing of out-of-frame TCR alpha.

TCRdb passed the 5' RACE reads through MiXCR, listing each CDR3 protein once. The sample has about 920,000 distinct CDR3 sequences, 12% seen once. Remarks on this clonotype: What it binds is not known.

Healthy Caucasians made up all donors. These data are also associated with another study on yellow fever vaccine responses in identical twins. From that report: The T cell response to vaccination in identical twins was reportedly partly convergent and partly personalized.

The sequenced sample was PBMCs. The origin of this receptor is a young woman in good health. The chain couples TRBV7-8 to TRBJ2-3, with 8 bases aligning to TRBD2. CDR3: CASSLMGLGWEDTQYF. The CDR3, as DNA: TGTGCCAGCAGCTTAATGGGACTAGGGTGGGAAGATACGCAGTATTTT.